This T cell receptor (beta chain) was retrieved from a study of vaccination effects on CD4 cells after COVID-19. Clones were sequenced by immunoSEQ multiplex PCR, and TCRdb holds only the in-frame ones, with some missing. The repertoire holds tens of thousands of clones, with roughly 80% as singletons. In the ViraFEST assay, antigen-specific CD4+ clonotypes were identified by expansion after peptide-pool stimulation. The authors isolated CD4+ T cells after around nine days of culture. All participants had two doses of either the BNT162b2 or mRNA-1273 vaccine. According to the study, vaccine recipients showed no prior SARS-CoV-2 infection and negative nucleocapsid antibodies. They grew approximately 2.1 million PBMC in each well, adding 7.5 to 10 IU/ml IL-2 and approximately 10 ug/ml peptides. Fresh IL-2-containing medium replaced half the medium on days 3 and 7. Germline CDR1 is KGHSH and CDR2 is LQKENI. This CDR3 region has 14 residues. Trimming shortened V by 3 bases and J by 2 bases, and 10 bases separated the two germline ends.

Regarding this clone: Its antigen is undetermined.

Study-wide findings and caveats: No early post-infection timepoints were available in the study, which also included few convalescent patients.

The sample was CD4+ T cells from PBMCs cultured with HCoV-OC43 spike peptides, taken after COVID-19 vaccination. Regarding subset: HCoV-OC43 spike overlapping peptide pool stimulation. The clonotype originates from a human donor who received a COVID-19 vaccine. The chain combines TRBV18 with TRBJ1-1; D is possibly TRBD1 (6 bases). CDR3: CASSPQGGNTEAFF. The CDR3, as DNA: TGTGCCAGCTCACCCCAAGGGGGTAACACTGAAGCTTTCTTT.